The TCR beta chain described here comes from a study of blood T cell repertoires in COVID-19. About the study: Samples came from the United States, Italy and Spain, spanning acute and convalescent COVID-19.

The method was immunoSEQ multiplex PCR; TCRdb's version includes in-frame clones alone and lacks a portion of them. The sample consists of about 330,000 clones, 65% to 90% of them appearing once. Researchers sorted participants into cohorts using their self-reported clinical history. The CDR3 totals 15 residues. Trimming cost V 1 base and J 2 bases, with 11 bases left between them. Germline V gene data show CDR1 as SGHAT and CDR2 as FQNNGV. V is TRBV11-2 and J is TRBJ1-1, with no clear D. The source material was PBMCs or T cells enriched from blood (not recorded which). The receptor was derived from a woman aged 18-29 years who had recovered from COVID-19. This chain's CDR3 is CASSLVIAGNTEAFF. As DNA, the CDR3 is TGTGCCAGCAGCTTAGTGATTGCAGGAAACACTGAAGCTTTCTTT.